These 6 T cell receptor beta chains share one sample of origin, sequenced in a study of PD-1 blockade in classical Hodgkin lymphoma. Assay used: immunoSEQ multiplex PCR; TCRdb lists only in-frame clones, some missing. The data hold 84,000 or so clones, with around 90% observed a single time. Brentuximab vedotin exposure varied, and every patient relapsed after autologous stem cell transplantation. The input for sequencing was peripheral blood mononuclear cells (PBMCs), taken before the second cycle of nivolumab. Every receptor here comes from a human donor with classical Hodgkin lymphoma.

The chain combines TRBV23-1 with TRBJ1-3; the D gene is possibly TRBD1 (5 bases). TRBV23-1 is assigned to the ORF class and has an uncertain function. This CDR3 is 15 amino acids long. V lost 0 bases and J lost 4, with 10 bases in between. The CDR3 sequence is CASSQSSREGNTIYF. Here the CDR3 DNA reads TGCGCCAGCAGTCAATCGAGCAGGGAAGGAAACACCATATATTTT.

In its sample, this clone was seen once. The V call is TRBV20-1, the J call TRBJ1-2, with D perhaps TRBD1 (6 bases). CDR1 is DFQATT and CDR2 is SNEGSKA in the germline V gene (reference sequence). Trimming stripped 4 bases from V and 7 bases from J, with 10 bases between. This CDR3 is 11 amino acids long. CDR3 in DNA: TGCAGTGCTATCACAGGGTCTGGCTACACCTTC. Amino acid sequence: CSAITGSGYTF.

This chain joins TRBV2 and TRBJ1-5, with D hard to call. This CDR3 spans 14 amino acids. The V end was cut by 1 base, the J end by 1 base, with 5 bases between. From germline, CDR1 is SNHLY and CDR2 FYNNEI. The CDR3 spells CASSEDTSNQPQHF. The CDR3, as DNA: TGTGCCAGCAGTGAAGACACGAGCAATCAGCCCCAGCATTTT.

The chain has TRBV11-2 and TRBJ1-1; TRBD1 is a possible D gene (5 bases). The germline V and J ends were trimmed by 0 bases and 8 bases, with 16 bases remaining between them. Germline values: CDR1 SGHAT, CDR2 FQNNGV. There are 15 residues in the CDR3. The CDR3 DNA sequence: TGTGCCAGCAGCTTAGATGGTGGGGCAGGGTACGAAGCTTTCTTT. Residues: CASSLDGGAGYEAFF.

The rearrangement joins TRBV27 to TRBJ1-2, with a weak D call TRBD1 (6 bases). CDR3 length: 13 amino acids. Germline loops: CDR1 MNHEY, CDR2 SMNVEV (reference sequence). The V end was cut by 9 bases, the J end by 1 base, with 12 bases between. DNA for the CDR3: TGTGCCAGTCGGACAGCAATTAACTATGGCTACACCTTC. Translation gives CASRTAINYGYTF.

This chain joins TRBV10-2 and TRBJ2-2; 10 nucleotides align to TRBD2. The CDR3 sequence is 15 residues long. With 3 bases clipped from V and 10 bases from J, the junction kept 8 bases outside the gene matches. CDR1 is WSHSY and CDR2 is SAAADI in the germline V gene. DNA for the CDR3: TGCGCCAGCAGTGAACCGACTAGCGGGTGGGAGGAGCTGTTTTTT. Translating gives CASSEPTSGWEELFF.